The text below deals with one T cell receptor (beta chain). The antigen is undetermined. The sample comes from a study of radiotherapy plus CTLA-4 blockade in lung cancer. Sequencing used immunoSEQ multiplex PCR; TCRdb keeps in-frame clones, though not all of them. The table records approximately 48,000 clones, 80% to 90% of them present only once. This CDR3 has 16 residues. Germline V gene lookup returns CDR1 SGHRS and CDR2 YFSETQ. V was shortened by 2 bases and J by 0 bases, with 14 bases between the two germline ends. The study's findings and limits: Some TCR clones had been derived from tumors. These clones expanded in peripheral blood after radiotherapy plus ipilimumab. Increased serum interferon-beta after radiation also reportedly predicted response strongly.

The specimen was peripheral blood, collected from a patient treated with radiotherapy plus ipilimumab. This clonotype originated in a human donor with non-small cell lung cancer whose response to radiotherapy plus ipilimumab could not be evaluated. The chain joins TRBV5-1 to TRBJ1-2, with a weak D call TRBD1 (6 bases). The CDR3 sequence is CASSFQAGQSNYGYTF. DNA of the CDR3: TGCGCCAGCAGCTTTCAAGCCGGACAGTCTAACTATGGCTACACCTTC.